This T cell receptor beta chain was captured by sequencing in a study of blood T cells in healthy people across ages. At least 6 micrograms of total RNA were extracted per sample. For the second PCR, which ran for about 6 to 11 cycles, a sample-barcoded 5' primer and a J-beta primer mix were used. The template-switch adaptor was a 5' adaptor with 12 random nucleotides. It tagged each cDNA molecule. CDR3-containing paired-end reads numbering at least 2.5 million came from each sample. TCRdb analysed the 5' RACE reads with MiXCR anew, one entry per CDR3 protein. The table has around 990,000 distinct CDR3 sequences, about two fifths seen once. CDR1 and CDR2 (germline): DFQATT, SNEGSKA (reference sequence). Trimming removed 3 bases at V and 10 bases at J, with 18 bases between. CDR3 length equals 13 residues.

Sequencing used blood. The TCR comes from a man between 18 and 29 years old in good health. V gene TRBV20-1 combines with J gene TRBJ1-2; D is possibly TRBD1 (5 bases). The CDR3 loop reads CSARGTAPGVYTF. In DNA, the CDR3 is TGCAGTGCTAGGGGGACGGCTCCCGGAGTCTACACCTTC.